The 27 T cell receptor beta chains presented below share a single source sample, sequenced in a study of CD8 T cells in Susac syndrome. Random-hexamer reverse transcription was applied to roughly 0.45 to 1 ug RNA. TCRdb re-called the immunoSEQ multiplex PCR reads with MiXCR, one entry per CDR3 protein. The sample includes about 300,000 distinct CDR3 sequences, about nine tenths seen only once; the top ten take approximately 0.18%. The sequenced sample was CD8+ T cells from PBMCs. Source of these receptors: a human donor with multiple sclerosis.

The genes are TRBV7-3 and TRBJ1-1; the D is unclear. Germline CDR1 and CDR2: SGHTA and FQGTGA. The CDR3 covers 13 residues. V was shortened by 5 bases and J by 7 bases, with 14 bases between the two germline ends. CDR3 sequence: CASSPHPENEAFF. In nucleotides, the CDR3 is TGTGCCAGCAGCCCCCACCCGGAAAATGAAGCTTTCTTT.

The DNA of the CDR3 is TGTGCCAGTACGTCTAGCGCTTACGAGCAGTACTTC. This encodes CASTSSAYEQYF. The chain carries TRBV19 and TRBJ2-7, with a possible D match to TRBD2 (6 bases). CDR1 is LNHDA and CDR2 is SQIVND in the germline V gene (reference sequence). This CDR3 contains 12 residues. V gave up 7 bases and J gave up 4 bases, with 11 bases separating them.

The CDR3 region has the DNA TGTGCCAGCAGTAAACCTAGCGGTTCCCCCTACAATGAGCAGTTCTTC. Translating gives CASSKPSGSPYNEQFF. This chain links TRBV6-1 with TRBJ2-1; 7 nucleotides line up with TRBD2. The CDR3 is 16 amino acids. With V trimmed by 5 bases and J by 2 bases, 9 bases remained unmatched. Germline V gives CDR1 MNHNS, CDR2 SASEGT.

This clonotype was detected once. V gene TRBV24-1 combines with J gene TRBJ2-2; D gene unclear. CDR1 and CDR2 (germline): KGHDR, SFDVKD. V was shortened by 0 bases and J by 3 bases, with 10 bases between the two germline ends. The CDR3 contains 16 residues. The CDR3 region is CATSDLRDGDTGELFF. Written as DNA, the CDR3 is TGTGCCACCAGTGATTTGAGGGATGGGGACACCGGGGAGCTGTTTTTT.

The chain has TRBV11-2 and TRBJ2-3, with TRBD2 matching over 7 bases. CDR3 size: 15 residues. Germline lookup yields CDR1 SGHAT and CDR2 FQNNGV. V lost 1 base, J lost 0 bases, and 1 base stayed unmatched. The CDR3 loop reads CASSLGGSSTDTQYF. DNA of the CDR3: TGTGCCAGCAGCTTAGGCGGGAGCAGCACAGATACGCAGTATTTT. The full variable domain, its missing parts supplied by reference TRBV11-2 and TRBJ2-3, is EAGVAQSPRYKIIEKRQSVAFWCNPISGHATLYWYQQILGQGPKLLIQFQNNGVVDDSQLPKDRFSAERLKGVDSTLKIQPAKLEDSAVYLCASSLGGSSTDTQYFGPGTRLTVL.

V and J are TRBV30 and TRBJ2-7; the D call may be TRBD1 or TRBD2 (5 bases each). Deletions cut 0 bases from V and 6 bases from J, with 9 bases between. This CDR3 comprises 12 residues. CDR1 GTSNPN and CDR2 SVGIG come from the germline V gene (reference sequence). The CDR3 sequence is CAWSVHGGEQYF. DNA for the CDR3: TGTGCCTGGAGTGTACATGGGGGCGAGCAGTACTTC.

The chain's CDR3 is CSARESAGELFF. The DNA for the CDR3 is TGCAGTGCTAGGGAGTCCGCCGGGGAGCTGTTTTTT. V and J are TRBV20-1 and TRBJ2-2; the D is unclear. Germline loops: CDR1 DFQATT, CDR2 SNEGSKA (reference sequence). V was cut by 3 bases and J by 6 bases, with 8 bases left in between. The CDR3 runs 12 residues.

The chain links TRBV4-3 to TRBJ2-3; 8 nucleotides match TRBD2. CDR3 length equals 17 residues. The germline CDR1 and CDR2 sequences are LGHNA and YSLEER. Unmatched junction bases numbered 11, after V lost 2 bases and J lost 4 bases. CDR3 nucleotide sequence: TGCGCCAGCAGCCAATCGCCCGGGACTAGTGGCTCAGATACGCAGTATTTT. This translates into CASSQSPGTSGSDTQYF.

The chain couples TRBV29-1 to TRBJ2-7, with TRBD1 matching 8 bases. The CDR3 is 14 amino acids. Germline trimming cut 8 bases from V and 7 bases from J; bases unmatched to any gene: 16. Per the germline V gene, CDR1 is SQVTM and CDR2 is ANQGSEA. The CDR3 DNA reads TGCAGCCCCGGTCCGAATGACAGGGGCTGTGAGCAGTACTTC. It codes for CSPGPNDRGCEQYF.

V is TRBV27 and J is TRBJ2-1, with 7 bases lining up with TRBD2. In germline, CDR1 is MNHEY, CDR2 SMNVEV (reference sequence). The CDR3 has 14 residues. V shed 3 bases and J 5 bases; nucleotides not matched to a gene: 4. The DNA for the CDR3 is TGTGCCAGCAGTTTGCGGGGGTCAAACAATGAGCAGTTCTTC. This encodes CASSLRGSNNEQFF.

The chain employs TRBV5-1 and TRBJ2-7; the D is unclear. Germline V gene data show CDR1 as SGHRS and CDR2 as YFSETQ. This CDR3 is 14 amino acids long. V lost 4 bases and J 6 bases, leaving 17 bases between the germline ends. The CDR3 region is CASSPDILYVEQYF. DNA for the CDR3: TGCGCCAGCAGCCCCGACATTCTCTACGTCGAGCAGTACTTC.

J is TRBJ2-7 and V is TRBV19, with 9 bases fitting TRBD1. Germline values: CDR1 LNHDA, CDR2 SQIVND (reference sequence). This CDR3 region has 13 residues. The junction had 3 bases not matched to a gene; V was cut back by 3 bases and J by 6 bases. This CDR3 is CASSMGQGREQYF. DNA of the CDR3: TGTGCCAGTAGTATGGGACAGGGTCGCGAGCAGTACTTC. Based on the CDR3 plus reference TRBV19 and TRBJ2-7, the full variable domain is DGGITQSPKYLFRKEGQNVTLSCEQNLNHDAMYWYRQDPGQGLRLIYYSQIVNDFQKGDIAEGYSVSREKKESFPLTVTSAQKNPTAFYLCASSMGQGREQYFGPGTRLTVT.

This rearrangement joins TRBV19 to TRBJ1-1; 7 nucleotides match TRBD1. This CDR3 has 12 amino acids. Unmatched junction bases numbered 5, after V lost 8 bases and J lost 5 bases. The V gene's germline CDR1 is LNHDA and CDR2 SQIVND (reference sequence). This CDR3 is CASATGWTEAFF. In DNA form, the CDR3 reads TGTGCCAGTGCGACAGGGTGGACTGAAGCTTTCTTT.

The chain combines TRBV4-2 with TRBJ1-2; 10 nucleotides match TRBD1. Unmatched junction bases numbered 14, after V lost 3 bases and J lost 4 bases. Germline V lookup: CDR1 LGHNA, CDR2 YNFKEQ. This CDR3 region has 18 residues. Written as DNA, the CDR3 is TGTGCCAGCAGCCAGTCAAAGGATCGGACAGGGGGAGTCTATGGCTACACCTTC. This encodes CASSQSKDRTGGVYGYTF.

J is TRBJ1-1 and V is TRBV7-9; 10 positions agree with TRBD1. Germline CDR1 SEHNR, CDR2 FQNEAQ (reference sequence). The ends lost 2 bases at V and 4 bases at J; junction bases unmatched: 7. The CDR3 has 16 amino acids. The CDR3 nucleotides are TGTGCCAGCAGCTTACCCCAGGGACAGGGGACCACTGAAGCTTTCTTT. Protein: CASSLPQGQGTTEAFF.

The J gene is TRBJ1-2, the V gene TRBV6-4; D unclear. V gave up 0 bases and J gave up 2 bases, with 7 bases separating them. The CDR3 runs to 14 residues. Germline CDR1 reads MRHNA; CDR2 reads SNTAGT. The chain's CDR3 is CASSDSNQNYGYTF. Written as DNA, the CDR3 is TGTGCCAGCAGTGACTCGAACCAGAACTATGGCTACACCTTC.

This sequence joins TRBV7-9 and TRBJ1-1; 8 nucleotides line up with TRBD1. The J segment lost 1 base and the V segment lost 0 bases, leaving 4 bases of the junction unmatched. This CDR3 spans 16 amino acids. From germline, CDR1 is SEHNR and CDR2 FQNEAQ (reference sequence). CDR3 sequence: CASSLADRGWNTEAFF. For the CDR3, the DNA is TGTGCCAGCAGCTTAGCTGACAGGGGTTGGAACACTGAAGCTTTCTTT.

CDR3 DNA sequence: TGTGCCAGCAGCTTAGATCCGGGCTCTGGGGCCAACGTCCTGACTTTC. It is translated as CASSLDPGSGANVLTF. V is TRBV7-2 and J is TRBJ2-6; D is ambiguous. From germline, CDR1 is SGHTA and CDR2 FQGNSA. The germline V and J ends were trimmed by 1 base and 0 bases, with 7 bases remaining between them. CDR3 length equals 16 residues.

This clonotype was seen only a few times. J is TRBJ2-5 and V is TRBV13; D gene uncertain. The V end lost 5 bases, the J end lost 2 bases, and 9 bases lay between the germline ends. Germline CDR1 PRHDT, CDR2 FYEKMQ (reference sequence). This CDR3 is built from 13 residues. CDR3 in DNA: TGTGCCAGCAGCCCCGACACACAAGAGACCCAGTACTTC. This gives the protein CASSPDTQETQYF.

This rearrangement joins TRBV25-1 to TRBJ1-1; TRBD1 is a possible D gene (5 bases). CDR3 length equals 14 residues. Trimming took off 5 bases at V and 6 bases at J, with 16 bases between the two ends. Germline values: CDR1 MGHDK, CDR2 SYGVNS. The CDR3 DNA follows: TGTGCCAGCAGTACAAATTTCGGGACTTCTGAAGCTTTCTTT. This gives the protein CASSTNFGTSEAFF. Variable domain in full (rest from reference TRBV25-1 and TRBJ1-1): EADIYQTPRYLVIGTGKKITLECSQTMGHDKMYWYQQDPGMELHLIHYSYGVNSTEKGDLSSESTVSRIRTEHFPLTLESARPSHTSQYLCASSTNFGTSEAFFGQGTRLTVV.

This clonotype occurred a few times. The chain couples TRBV7-9 to TRBJ2-7, with TRBD1 as a possible D gene (5 bases). With 3 bases removed from V and 3 bases from J, the gap between germline ends came to 12 bases. This CDR3 contains 14 residues. CDR1 and CDR2 from the germline V gene are SEHNR and FQNEAQ (reference sequence). The CDR3, as DNA: TGTGCCAGCAGCTTTCCAGGGAAGATCTACGAGCAGTACTTC. Translated, it gives CASSFPGKIYEQYF. Variable domain in full (rest from reference TRBV7-9 and TRBJ2-7): DTGVSQNPRHKITKRGQNVTFRCDPISEHNRLYWYRQTLGQGPEFLTYFQNEAQLEKSRLLSDRFSAERPKGSFSTLEIQRTEQGDSAMYLCASSFPGKIYEQYFGPGTRLTVT.

The genes are TRBV19 and TRBJ2-5; D not certain. Germline CDR1 reads LNHDA; CDR2 reads SQIVND (reference sequence). This CDR3 contains 11 residues. Between the trimmed V and J ends, which lost 10 bases and 4 bases, there was a span of 10 bases. CDR3 in DNA: TGTGCCACAAGTATGGGAGAGACCCAGTACTTC. Translating it yields CATSMGETQYF.

This clonotype was found a few times. The rearrangement uses TRBV25-1 and TRBJ2-2; 7 bases align to TRBD1. The junction had 7 bases not matched to a gene; V was cut back by 2 bases and J by 7 bases. The germline V gene has CDR1 MGHDK and CDR2 SYGVNS. This CDR3 has 15 residues. The CDR3 region is CASSETTGFDGELFF. The CDR3 DNA sequence: TGTGCCAGCAGTGAAACGACAGGGTTCGACGGGGAGCTGTTTTTT. The full variable domain, completed using reference TRBV25-1 and TRBJ2-2, is EADIYQTPRYLVIGTGKKITLECSQTMGHDKMYWYQQDPGMELHLIHYSYGVNSTEKGDLSSESTVSRIRTEHFPLTLESARPSHTSQYLCASSETTGFDGELFFGEGSRLTVL.

The chain employs TRBV29-1 and TRBJ2-1; D gene unclear. Trimming pared 4 bases from V and 4 bases from J, leaving 5 bases between. The CDR3 totals 11 residues. Per germline, CDR1 SQVTM and CDR2 ANQGSEA. CDR3 in DNA: TGCAGCGTTGTATGGTACAATGAGCAGTTCTTC. Its translation is CSVVWYNEQFF.

CDR3 bases: TGTGCCAGCAGAGATACACCTCCCGGGACTAGCGGGCCCAATGAGCAGTTCTTC. Protein sequence: CASRDTPPGTSGPNEQFF. The rearrangement uses TRBV7-8 and TRBJ2-1, with 12 nucleotides matching TRBD2. After removal of 6 bases from V and 6 bases from J, the junction contained 15 bases not matched to a gene. Germline V CDR1 and CDR2: SGHVS, FQNEAQ. The CDR3 length is 18 residues.

The V and J genes are TRBV3-1 and TRBJ2-7; TRBD2 might be the D (6 bases). CDR1 is LGHDT and CDR2 is YNNKEL in the germline V gene (reference sequence). V was shortened by 3 bases and J by 0 bases, with 15 bases between the two germline ends. CDR3 length: 16 residues. The CDR3 reads CASSQSSDYLSYEQYF. The CDR3 DNA reads TGTGCCAGCAGCCAGAGCTCGGACTACCTCTCCTACGAGCAGTACTTC.

The chain carries TRBV6-6 and TRBJ1-2; no clear D gene. V shed 2 bases and J shed 3 bases, with 16 bases lying between them. The CDR3 sequence is 16 residues long. Germline V gene lookup returns CDR1 MNHNY and CDR2 SVGAGI (reference sequence). CDR3 DNA: TGTGCCAGCAGTTACCCGCCCTTCCGAACTGACTATGGCTACACCTTC. Protein sequence: CASSYPPFRTDYGYTF.